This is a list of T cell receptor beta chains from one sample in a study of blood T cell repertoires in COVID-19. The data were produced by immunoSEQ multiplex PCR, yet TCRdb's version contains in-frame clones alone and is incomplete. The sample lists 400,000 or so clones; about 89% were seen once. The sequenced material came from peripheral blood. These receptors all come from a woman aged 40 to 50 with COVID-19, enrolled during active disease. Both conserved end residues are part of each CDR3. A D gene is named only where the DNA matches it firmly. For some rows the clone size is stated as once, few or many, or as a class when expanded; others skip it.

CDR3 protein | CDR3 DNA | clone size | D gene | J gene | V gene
CASSVLAGGTDTQYF | TGTGCCAGCAGTGTACTAGCGGGAGGCACAGATACGCAGTATTTT | NA | TRBD2 | TRBJ2-3 | TRBV6-4
CASSPPRGLAGELGETQYF | TGTGCCAGCTCACCACCTAGGGGACTAGCGGGAGAGCTGGGGGAGACCCAGTACTTC | NA | TRBD2 | TRBJ2-5 | TRBV18
CASSFRPGGDSTNEKLFF | TGCGCCAGCAGCTTCAGACCTGGGGGGGATTCAACTAATGAAAAACTGTTTTTT | NA | NA | TRBJ1-4 | TRBV5-1
CASSQETAGLNSPLHF | TGTGCCAGCAGCCAAGAGACGGCAGGGTTGAATTCACCCCTCCACTTT | NA | NA | TRBJ1-6 | TRBV4-2
CASSFRDTPVYEQYF | TGTGCCAGTAGCTTCCGGGACACGCCGGTCTACGAGCAGTACTTC | NA | NA | TRBJ2-7 | TRBV19
CASSLWVGLAGGYTSSYNEQFF | TGTGCCAGCAGTTTATGGGTCGGGCTAGCGGGGGGATATACGAGCTCCTACAATGAGCAGTTCTTC | NA | TRBD2 | TRBJ2-1 | TRBV28
CASRPLGRSPLHF | TGTGCCAGCAGACCGCTTGGCCGTTCACCCCTCCACTTT | NA | NA | TRBJ1-6 | TRBV12-3/TRBV12-4
CASSSDRWAEQYF | TGTGCCAGTAGTTCGGACAGGTGGGCCGAGCAGTACTTC | few | TRBD1 | TRBJ2-7 | TRBV19
CASSGLQGNTEAFF | TGTGCCAGCAGTGGACTCCAGGGGAATACTGAAGCTTTCTTT | NA | NA | TRBJ1-1 | TRBV2
CAISEDRRFNQPQHF | TGTGCCATCAGTGAGGATAGGAGATTCAATCAGCCCCAGCATTTT | NA | NA | TRBJ1-5 | TRBV10-3
CASSLRDTIYF | TGTGCCAGCAGCCTACGGGACACCATATATTTT | NA | NA | TRBJ1-3 | TRBV6-6
CASSVAAGQNQPQHF | TGTGCCAGCAGCGTAGCCGCCGGACAAAATCAGCCCCAGCATTTT | NA | NA | TRBJ1-5 | TRBV9
CASSPRGGHLYGYTF | TGTGCCAGCAGCCCACGGGGGGGACACCTCTATGGCTACACCTTC | NA | NA | TRBJ1-2 | TRBV7-2
CASSRGGAGINTYEQYF | TGTGCCAGCAGCCGGGGCGGGGCGGGGATAAACACCTACGAGCAGTACTTC | NA | NA | TRBJ2-7 | TRBV3-1/TRBV3-2
CASSLAGTRSPLHF | TGTGCCAGCAGCTTGGCGGGGACTCGGTCACCCCTCCACTTT | NA | NA | TRBJ1-6 | TRBV5-4
CASSIRGQGPLASPLHF | TGTGCCAGTAGTATAAGGGGTCAGGGGCCCTTGGCGTCACCCCTCCACTTT | NA | NA | TRBJ1-6 | TRBV19
CASSLPRGTSYQETQYF | TGTGCCAGCAGCCTCCCGCGGGGCACATCGTACCAAGAGACCCAGTACTTC | NA | NA | TRBJ2-5 | TRBV7-2
CASSLVAGAGEETQYF | TGTGCCAGCAGCTTGGTGGCGGGGGCAGGTGAAGAGACCCAGTACTTC | NA | NA | TRBJ2-5 | TRBV5-8
CSVEVRWQGRNTIYF | TGCAGCGTTGAAGTACGCTGGCAGGGGAGAAACACCATATATTTT | NA | NA | TRBJ1-3 | TRBV29-1
CASSPGASDQPQHF | TGTGCCAGCAGCCCTGGGGCCTCCGATCAGCCCCAGCATTTT | NA | NA | TRBJ1-5 | TRBV7-9
CASSDEGTGGLAFF | TGTGCCAGCAGTGACGAAGGGACAGGGGGCTTAGCTTTCTTT | NA | TRBD1 | TRBJ1-1 | TRBV2
CASSWVGREQYF | TGTGCCAGCAGTTGGGTAGGGAGGGAGCAGTACTTC | few | NA | TRBJ2-7 | TRBV28
CASSSRESTEAFF | TGTGCCAGCAGCTCCAGGGAAAGCACTGAAGCTTTCTTT | NA | NA | TRBJ1-1 | TRBV5-4
CASSYYKGTGGSYEQYF | TGTGCCAGTAGCTACTACAAAGGGACAGGGGGATCCTACGAGCAGTACTTC | NA | TRBD1 | TRBJ2-7 | TRBV19
CASRLPTGSYNSPLHF | TGTGCCAGCAGGCTACCGACAGGTTCCTATAATTCACCCCTCCACTTT | NA | NA | TRBJ1-6 | TRBV28
CASKPRDRGLGPLHEQFF | TGCGCCAGCAAACCCCGGGACAGGGGGCTCGGCCCGCTCCATGAGCAGTTCTTC | once | TRBD1 | TRBJ2-1 | TRBV5-1
CASSTLGGGTDEQYF | TGTGCCAGCAGCACGTTAGGCGGAGGTACGGACGAGCAGTACTTC | NA | NA | TRBJ2-7 | TRBV21-1
CACTKTGANYNSPLHF | TGTGCCTGTACCAAAACCGGTGCCAATTATAATTCACCCCTCCACTTT | NA | NA | TRBJ1-6 | TRBV30
CASSRDRENEQYF | TGCGCCAGCAGTAGGGACAGGGAGAACGAGCAGTACTTC | NA | TRBD1 | TRBJ2-7 | TRBV5-1
CASSSQGGTGFYNSPLHF | TGTGCCAGCAGCTCCCAAGGAGGGACAGGGTTCTATAATTCACCCCTCCACTTT | NA | TRBD1 | TRBJ1-6 | TRBV7-2
CASSSTSGGIHEQFF | TGTGCCAGCAGCTCGACTAGCGGGGGGATCCATGAGCAGTTCTTC | NA | TRBD2 | TRBJ2-1 | TRBV7-6
CASSLARENFNQPQHF | TGTGCCAGCAGCTTAGCCCGGGAAAATTTTAATCAGCCCCAGCATTTT | NA | NA | TRBJ1-5 | TRBV11-3
CAWRSEARTDTQYF | TGTGCCTGGAGGTCGGAGGCCCGCACAGATACGCAGTATTTT | NA | NA | TRBJ2-3 | TRBV30
CASSFSQGSTEAFF | TGTGCCAGCAGTTTCTCTCAGGGGAGCACTGAAGCTTTCTTT | NA | NA | TRBJ1-1 | TRBV6-5
CASSTHRDAYGYTF | TGTGCCAGTAGTACCCACAGGGATGCCTATGGCTACACCTTC | few | NA | TRBJ1-2 | TRBV19